The 25 T cell receptor beta chains below come from one sample, sequenced in a study of blood T cell repertoires in COVID-19. TCRdb's table, derived via immunoSEQ multiplex PCR, lists solely in-frame clones and lacks some. The sample consists of some 250,000 clones, about nine tenths of them appearing once. Sample: PBMCs or T cells enriched from blood (not recorded which). The receptor source for this set is a woman between 40 and 55 years old with acute COVID-19.

The chain employs TRBV28 and TRBJ2-1, with D perhaps TRBD1 (6 bases). Trimming took 7 bases from V and 4 from J, leaving 26 bases between them. CDR1 MDHEN and CDR2 SYDVKM come from the germline V gene. This CDR3 spans 18 amino acids. The CDR3 loop is CASTARDTGKGYYNEQFF. CDR3 DNA: TGTGCCAGCACCGCCAGGGACACCGGAAAGGGGTATTACAATGAGCAGTTCTTC.

As to this clone: Distinct nucleotide sequences in the sample also encode this CDR3. The chain recombines TRBV30 with TRBJ1-1; D perhaps matches TRBD1 (5 bases). The CDR3 contains 13 residues. Germline CDR1 and CDR2: GTSNPN and SVGIG (reference sequence). Trimming removed 1 base at V and 2 bases at J, with 8 bases between. DNA of the CDR3: TGTGCCTGGAGTGGGGGCCAAAACACTGAAGCTTTCTTT. It is translated as CAWSGGQNTEAFF.

A single count supports this clone. The chain links TRBV5-1 to TRBJ2-2, with no clear D. The germline CDR1 and CDR2 sequences are SGHRS and YFSETQ. V was clipped by 0 bases and J by 1 base, with 7 bases between them. CDR3 length equals 15 residues. The CDR3 region is CASSLGAENTGELFF. DNA for the CDR3: TGCGCCAGCAGCTTGGGGGCCGAGAACACCGGGGAGCTGTTTTTT.

The genes are TRBV20-1 and TRBJ1-1; TRBD1 is a possible D gene (5 bases). Germline CDR1 is DFQATT and CDR2 is SNEGSKA (reference sequence). There are 11 residues in the CDR3. CDR3 nucleotide sequence: TGCAGCGCCGGGGGGGAGACTGAAGCTTTCTTT. Translating gives CSAGGETEAFF.

The chain couples TRBV24-1 to TRBJ2-2; D might be TRBD1 (5 bases). The CDR3 is 15 residues long. Between the trimmed V and J ends, which lost 6 bases and 0 bases, there was a span of 10 bases. Germline values: CDR1 KGHDR, CDR2 SFDVKD. This chain's CDR3 is CATSPTETNTGELFF. The DNA of the CDR3 is TGTGCCACCAGTCCGACAGAAACGAACACCGGGGAGCTGTTTTTT.

The chain couples TRBV5-1 to TRBJ1-2; the D gene is possibly TRBD1 (5 bases). The CDR3 runs 14 residues. Trimming removed 4 bases at V and 1 base at J, with 11 bases between. From germline, CDR1 is SGHRS and CDR2 YFSETQ. CDR3 sequence: CASSPTGDNYGYTF. The CDR3 DNA is TGCGCCAGCAGCCCCACAGGAGATAACTATGGCTACACCTTC. Filled out from reference TRBV5-1 and TRBJ1-2, the complete variable domain reads KAGVTQTPRYLIKTRGQQVTLSCSPISGHRSVSWYQQTPGQGLQFLFEYFSETQRNKGNFPGRFSGRQFSNSRSEMNVSTLELGDSALYLCASSPTGDNYGYTFGSGTRLTVV.

The V and J genes are TRBV4-2 and TRBJ2-2, with TRBD2 as a possible D gene (6 bases). The CDR3 sequence is 16 residues long. Trimming removed 3 bases at V and 6 bases at J, with 17 bases between. Germline values: CDR1 LGHNA, CDR2 YNFKEQ. The DNA for the CDR3 is TGTGCCAGCAGCCACGGACTATCTGGAGGCCCCGGGGAGCTGTTTTTT. Translated: CASSHGLSGGPGELFF.

The chain employs TRBV5-6 and TRBJ2-3; TRBD1 is a possible D gene (6 bases). Trimming shortened V by 1 base and J by 2 bases, and 14 bases separated the two germline ends. From germline, CDR1 is SGHDT and CDR2 YYEEEE. The CDR3 spans 16 residues. CDR3 nucleotides: TGTGCCAGCAGCTTGATCAGGGGACGATTCACAGATACGCAGTATTTT. It encodes CASSLIRGRFTDTQYF.

CDR3: CARLRVASGLQETQYF. The CDR3 bases are TGTGCCAGGCTCCGGGTTGCTAGCGGACTCCAAGAGACCCAGTACTTC. The chain links TRBV3-1 (or the pseudogene TRBV3-2) to TRBJ2-5; 7 bases line up with TRBD2. Losses at the gene ends were 9 bases for V and 1 base for J; bases not matched to a gene: 14. Germline CDR1 is LGHDT and CDR2 is YNNKEL (reference sequence). This CDR3 comprises 16 residues.

The J gene is TRBJ1-1, the V gene TRBV6-2 or TRBV6-3, with D unresolved. The germline CDR1 and CDR2 sequences are MNHEY and SVGEGT. With 4 bases removed from V and 6 bases from J, the gap between germline ends came to 15 bases. This CDR3 is 14 amino acids long. CDR3 region: CASSLESYNAEAFF. As DNA, the CDR3 is TGTGCCAGCAGTTTGGAGTCTTATAACGCTGAAGCTTTCTTT.

The chain recombines TRBV10-3 with TRBJ2-3; TRBD2 matches 8 bases. Per germline, CDR1 ENHRY and CDR2 SYGVKD. J gave up 3 bases and V 10 bases, and 12 bases lay outside the gene matches. CDR3 length: 15 amino acids. The DNA for the CDR3 is TGTGCCACCTACTCACTAGCGGCACAGACAGATACGCAGTATTTT. Its translation: CATYSLAAQTDTQYF.

This chain connects TRBV28 to TRBJ1-1; D may be TRBD1 (5 bases). The germline V gene has CDR1 MDHEN and CDR2 SYDVKM. The V and J ends lost 7 bases and 7 bases respectively, with 19 bases between them. The CDR3 is 14 amino acids. The CDR3 loop reads CASTSPGPIGEAFF. For the CDR3, the DNA is TGTGCCAGCACTTCCCCAGGGCCCATTGGTGAAGCTTTCTTT.

This chain uses TRBV7-2 with TRBJ1-1; 7 bases are shared with TRBD1. The CDR3 contains 15 residues. Unmatched junction bases numbered 14, after V lost 1 base and J lost 12 bases. Looked up from germline, CDR1 is SGHTA and CDR2 is FQGNSA. In nucleotides, the CDR3 is TGTGCCAGCAGCTTAGAGGGGGCGGGACAAGATTCTACTTTCTTT. This translates into CASSLEGAGQDSTFF.

The rearrangement links TRBV19 to TRBJ1-2; 9 positions match TRBD1. With 7 bases clipped from V and 6 bases from J, the junction kept 6 bases outside the gene matches. CDR1 is LNHDA, CDR2 SQIVND, per germline (reference sequence). CDR3 size: 13 residues. The CDR3 here is CASTLTGGNGYTF. The DNA for the CDR3 is TGTGCCAGTACCCTGACAGGGGGTAATGGCTACACCTTC.

The rearrangement links TRBV7-9 to TRBJ1-5; TRBD1 might be the D (5 bases). CDR3 length: 17 residues. Trimming shortened V by 3 bases and J by 5 bases, and 20 bases separated the two germline ends. From germline, CDR1 is SEHNR and CDR2 FQNEAQ (reference sequence). CDR3 protein: CASSLRLRDFRDQPQHF. DNA for the CDR3: TGTGCCAGCAGCTTGCGATTGAGGGACTTTAGGGATCAGCCCCAGCATTTT.

The V call is TRBV5-1, the J call TRBJ2-5, with 9 bases identical to TRBD1. Germline CDR1 reads SGHRS; CDR2 reads YFSETQ. This CDR3 comprises 15 residues. V was clipped by 3 bases and J by 2 bases; unmatched bases: 5. In DNA, the CDR3 is TGCGCCAGCAGCTACCGGGACAGGGCTCAAGAGACCCAGTACTTC. This codes for CASSYRDRAQETQYF.

The rearrangement joins TRBV12-3 or TRBV12-4 to TRBJ1-2; D may be TRBD1 (5 bases). V was cut by 3 bases and J by 8 bases, with 10 bases left in between. CDR3 length: 12 residues. Written as DNA, the CDR3 is TGTGCCAGCAGTTTGGGGGGATGGGGCTACACCTTC. Its translation: CASSLGGWGYTF.

The chain recombines TRBV12-3 or TRBV12-4 with TRBJ1-5; TRBD1 might be the D (6 bases). CDR3 length: 12 residues. Trimming cost V 4 bases and J 7 bases, with 8 bases left between them. CDR3 nucleotide sequence: TGTGCCAGCAGTTCAAGGGGGCAGCCCCAGCATTTT. Protein product: CASSSRGQPQHF.

This chain uses TRBV28 with TRBJ1-2; 9 bases agree with TRBD1. Trimming at V came to 3 bases and at J to 8 bases, leaving 16 bases not matched to a gene. This CDR3 spans 17 amino acids. The V gene's germline CDR1 is MDHEN and CDR2 SYDVKM. The CDR3 sequence is CASSFRLVAQGARGYTF. The CDR3 region has the DNA TGTGCCAGCAGTTTCCGGCTGGTCGCACAGGGGGCGAGGGGCTACACCTTC.

V and J are TRBV28 and TRBJ2-2, with D possibly matching TRBD2 (5 bases). The germline V gene has CDR1 MDHEN and CDR2 SYDVKM. This CDR3 has 12 residues. V was trimmed by 6 bases and J by 10 bases, leaving 12 bases between them. The CDR3, as DNA: TGTGCCAGCAGCTACGGACGGGAGGAGCTGTTTTTT. The encoded protein is CASSYGREELFF.

CDR3 sequence reads: CSADFRGLQSTDTQYF. In DNA, the CDR3 is TGCAGCGCAGACTTCAGGGGCCTTCAATCCACCGATACGCAGTATTTT. V gene TRBV29-1 combines with J gene TRBJ2-3; D might be TRBD1 (6 bases). The CDR3 is 16 residues long. Trimming pared 7 bases from V and 6 bases from J, leaving 26 bases between. CDR1 SQVTM and CDR2 ANQGSEA come from the germline V gene.

The CDR3 DNA follows: TGTGCCAGCACCACTAGCGGGAGACCCTACGAGCAGTACTTC. Translation gives CASTTSGRPYEQYF. The chain carries TRBV5-6 and TRBJ2-7; TRBD2 agrees at 11 bases. Germline values: CDR1 SGHDT, CDR2 YYEEEE. The CDR3 is made up of 14 amino acids. With V trimmed by 6 bases and J by 2 bases, 4 bases remained unmatched.

The CDR3 reads CASSLGQGGQPQHF. DNA of the CDR3: TGTGCCAGCAGCTTAGGACAGGGTGGACAGCCCCAGCATTTT. The chain is built from TRBV11-2 and TRBJ1-5, with 7 bases identical to TRBD1. Germline assignment: CDR1 SGHAT and CDR2 FQNNGV. The CDR3 spans 14 residues. V was pared by 1 base and J by 7 bases, with 4 bases of the junction left unmatched.

V usage is TRBV6-6 and J usage is TRBJ2-7; the match to TRBD2 covers 7 bases. This CDR3 comprises 14 residues. Germline V lookup: CDR1 MNHNY, CDR2 SVGAGI (reference sequence). The ends lost 7 bases at V and 0 bases at J; junction bases unmatched: 6. The CDR3 DNA sequence: TGTGCCAGCATTCTAGGCGGGAGCTCCTACGAGCAGTACTTC. It encodes CASILGGSSYEQYF.

The chain joins TRBV5-1 to TRBJ1-3, with TRBD1 matching 8 bases. CDR1 and CDR2 (germline): SGHRS, YFSETQ. The CDR3 sequence is 16 residues long. Losses at the gene ends were 4 bases for V and 0 bases for J; bases not matched to a gene: 6. CDR3: CASSPVDRASGNTIYF. CDR3 sequence (DNA): TGCGCCAGCAGCCCCGTGGACAGGGCCTCTGGAAACACCATATATTTT.